Each of the 2 T cell receptor beta chains below was sequenced from the same sample in a study of control samples from healthy donors and cancer patients. Assay used: immunoSEQ multiplex PCR; TCRdb lists only in-frame clones, some missing. The data contain 150,000 to 200,000 clones, roughly 92% of them singletons. Sequenced material: blood. The receptors here all came from a man under 40 in good health.

The J gene is TRBJ2-2, the V gene TRBV4-1, with 8 bases lining up with TRBD1. The CDR3 loop spans 16 amino acids. Trimming removed 10 bases from V and 1 base from J; junction bases left unmatched: 11. CDR1 and CDR2 from the germline V gene are MGHRA and YSYEKL. CDR3 loop: CATTRLDRENTGELFF. For the CDR3, the DNA is TGCGCCACCACACGACTGGACAGGGAGAACACCGGGGAGCTGTTTTTT.

The chain is built from TRBV7-2 and TRBJ2-7; D is uncertain. V shed 5 bases and J shed 6 bases, with 17 bases lying between them. The germline V gene encodes CDR1 SGHTA and CDR2 FQGNSA. The CDR3 is 14 amino acids. The DNA of the CDR3 is TGTGCCAGCAGCCCCTCGGCACAGAAGGGCGAGCAGTACTTC. Translation gives CASSPSAQKGEQYF.